Described below is a single T cell receptor beta chain sequence and its context. This clone was picked up a small number of times. Its antigen is unknown. Base qualities were left out, and no much larger clone turns up one base away. Library creation used the immunoSEQ multiplex PCR assay. For the multiplex PCR, a mixture combining 60 forward primers for TCR Vbeta segments and 13 reverse primers for TCR Jbeta segments was used. The CDR3 region of rearranged TCR beta genes was amplified from genomic DNA with a multiplex PCR assay. On the Illumina HiSeq System, the amplified TCR beta libraries were sequenced as 87-base-pair reads. The study's own analysis went as follows. A later analysis counted some 80 million unique TCR beta chains across the 666 repertoires, and around 12 million of these chains were shared by at least two donors. A nearest-neighbor algorithm error-corrected the raw reads and collapsed the reads into unique sequences, merging closely related sequences to remove PCR and sequencing errors. CDR3 sequences were aligned to IMGT reference sequences to assign V, D and J gene segments. Each retained sequence needed at least a six-nucleotide match to both a V gene segment and a J gene segment. A rearrangement counted as productive if the CDR3 had no stop codons and remained in frame with V and J, and every other rearrangement counted as non-productive. CDR3 was defined by IMGT convention, running from the second conserved V-encoded cysteine to the conserved J-encoded phenylalanine. The earlier analysis of some 540 of the donors excluded any sequence lacking an unambiguous match to a single V gene segment. In an earlier analysis of a few hundred of the donors, V segments were called functional above 56.7% productive rearrangements and were called segregating when the between-donor standard deviation exceeded 5%. A statistical classification framework was developed to diagnose cytomegalovirus status using the catalog of TCR beta chain sequences. In a later analysis, V and J genes were assigned by comparing TCR nucleotide sequences against IMGT/GENE-DB human TR gene sequences. In a later analysis, CDR3 sequences and most-parsimonious VDJ recombination scenarios were assigned using the TCRdist pipeline. A later analysis defined each TCR beta chain by its CDR3 amino acid sequence plus V-gene family, and excluded reads lacking a unique V-gene family. A later analysis removed several hundred highly shared, low-generation-probability nucleotide sequences to deal with suspected cross-contamination and a sequencing artifact. For each public chain, a later analysis derived a clonal expansion index from normalized ranks of inferred template counts within each repertoire. Generation probabilities in a later analysis came from a VDJ recombination model fitted to out-of-frame rearrangements, and those results were checked against IGoR. A later analysis scored TCR-TCR, TCR-HLA and TCR-CMV co-occurrence with hypergeometric tests, applying a repertoire-size bias correction to TCR pairs. To estimate false discovery rates, a later analysis permuted the HLA or CMV assignments 20 times. In a later analysis, co-occurring TCRs were grouped using DBSCAN, and TCRdist sequence similarity was added for clustering within HLA-allele-positive subsets. For co-occurrence clustering, repertoires with fewer than 30,000 or more than 120,000 public chains were excluded, along with five or six repertoires with anomalous nucleotide sharing. Here the immuneACCESS table is served through TCRdb, limited to in-frame sequences with V and J called. Missing clones are a known gap in these copies; in checked studies unresolved V genes cover under half, and the rest lacks a known reason. V and J calls and clone size are those listed in that table; D and trimming were worked out from the DNA. This sample gives roughly 100,000 clones in total; around 86% of them show up just once. 3% to 4% of the sample comes from the top ten.

The data are from a study of cytomegalovirus exposure and HLA in healthy donors (dated by TCRdb to the late 2010s). For the wider study: An earlier analysis of roughly 610 of the donors reported under 300 Gb of sequence data and 95 million to 120 million unique TCR beta sequences obtained from 180 million or so T cells. The study was designed to test whether signatures of past pathogen exposure could be identified by cataloging public T cell receptors. Four to six DR-DQ haplotypes were handled as single units for association and clustering, since linkage in the cohort was strong. Rather than using new phenotypic data, the later analysis identified candidate immune exposures from TCR beta sequences and from how often those sequences occurred across donors. Donor age, sex, ethnicity and CMV serostatus were collected together with the repertoire data. About 280 gigabases of sequencing data and about 92 million unique TCR sequences made up an early release that covered 500 to 700 HLA-typed donors. Genome-wide SNP genotypes for about 65% of the roughly 700 donors were used in a later genetic analysis, which treated that subset as a discovery cohort. An earlier analysis of 587 of the donors used high-throughput TCR beta sequencing to judge whether each TCR beta V gene segment behaved as functional or pseudogenic. In addition to the first cohort of about 650 subjects, a separate validation cohort of under 150 different subjects was used. Typing coverage differed by locus: A, B, C, DRB1 and DQB1 were typed in roughly 629-630 donors, DQA1 in about 560, DPA1 in some 570, and DPB1 in 400 to 490. Among under 450 genotyped donors of the cohort, an average of roughly 240,000 unique TCR beta nucleotide sequences were sequenced per donor, roughly a sixth of them non-productive. Using immunosequencing, the study profiled T cell repertoires from fewer than 850 subjects and related those repertoires to cytomegalovirus serostatus. Every repertoire in the discovery cohort had been generated on one and the same sequencing platform. High-throughput TCR immunosequencing, statistical association of individual TCRs with disease status, and machine learning were combined to predict cytomegalovirus infection status. Of the 398 genotyped donors, about 84% fell in the genetic ancestry cluster associated with self-reported Caucasian donors. To study patterns of TCR occurrence, a later analysis re-analyzed previously published TCR beta repertoires from 700 or so donors and added high-resolution HLA genotyping. Class I and class II HLA loci were covered by the typing at four-digit resolution. Results and caveats for the whole study, not just this receptor: It was suggested by the authors that the approach could potentially be generalized to other disease states and immunological phenotypes. Some IMGT-functional V segments, including TRBV6-2 and TRBV6-3, could not be distinguished by the 87-base-pair reads and were therefore excluded. HLA typing was unavailable for some donors at each locus, so association tests used only the typed subset. Most TCR sequences were seen in very few donors, while some public TCRs were found in many individuals. The study listed 150 to 200 TCR beta chains as associated with cytomegalovirus. The cohort was sequenced for TCR beta chains only, and without alpha or paired-chain data the features that could be detected were limited. V-gene and J-gene trimming of TCR beta chains was associated with a missense DCLRE1C variant in a later genetic analysis, and the association was replicated in an independent cohort. Correlated functional status among segregating V segments might reflect linkage disequilibrium, but an unknown experimental factor could not be ruled out. In a later genetic analysis, fewer N-insertions in productive TCRs were reported among donors in an Asian-associated ancestry cluster than the 666-donor mean. The earlier analysis of about 600 of the donors excluded roughly 16 rarely observed V segments, including chromosome 9 orphons, because counts were too low. At a false discovery rate of 0.05, a later analysis linked 16,000 or so TCR beta sequences to specific HLA alleles. Most CMV-associated TCR beta chains appeared to be HLA-restricted in a later analysis, and the HLA associations seemed to be driven largely by CMV exposure. Assigning TCR associations to individual alleles was difficult when HLA alleles, especially DR and DQ, strongly co-occurred. In a later analysis, HLA-associated TCR beta chains were found to be more clonally expanded and to have lower generation probabilities than equally common non-associated chains. The classifier was reported to diagnose cytomegalovirus status with high specificity and sensitivity in both the original and validation cohorts. Roughly uniform sequencing depth across donors was assumed in presence/absence analyses, although this assumption may not hold. Broadly in line with IMGT annotations, most TCR beta V segments showed up in productive rearrangements about 87% or about 30% of the time in an earlier analysis of around 600 of the donors. A further reported finding was that TCR beta sequences accurately predicted the HLA-A and HLA-B alleles for most subjects in the first cohort. In a later analysis, TCR association rates were found to vary across HLA loci, with the most associated TCRs seen for DRB1 alleles and the fewest for HLA-C alleles. In a later analysis, several top co-occurrence clusters were reported to appear linked to parvovirus B19, influenza, CMV and Epstein-Barr virus. The sequencing pipeline was judged likely to have produced a cluster of highly shared sequence variants as a technical artifact. For the cohort, immune exposure information was limited to CMV serostatus. In vitro tests confirmed that a few of the cytomegalovirus-associated TCR beta chains recognize cytomegalovirus antigens.

In total, 600 or so healthy bone marrow donors made up the cohort. At the time of sampling, all cohort members were nominally healthy, though unrecorded immune exposures were likely present. The donor tested CMV seropositive and was one of the 289 seropositive cohort members. A peripheral blood sample was collected from each donor, and TCR beta sequencing was performed on peripheral blood mononuclear cells. Genomic DNA was extracted from the blood cell samples with the Qiagen DNeasy Blood Extraction Kit. V ends up 1 base short and J 6 bases short, with an unmatched junction base count of 0. The CDR3 spans 15 residues, from the cysteine through the phenylalanine. The CDR3 DNA has 45 bases and is translated from base 1. CDR1 and CDR2 (MNHNS, SASEGT) derive from the germline V gene.

The TCR sequence derives from a female donor in good health and CMV-seropositive. Recombination joined TRBV6-1 with TRBJ2-1; 13 bases in between match TRBD2. Input material: PBMCs. The CDR3 reads as follows: CASSEGTSGSNEQFF. The sequence in DNA is TGTGCCAGCAGTGAAGGGACTAGCGGGAGCAATGAGCAGTTCTTC.